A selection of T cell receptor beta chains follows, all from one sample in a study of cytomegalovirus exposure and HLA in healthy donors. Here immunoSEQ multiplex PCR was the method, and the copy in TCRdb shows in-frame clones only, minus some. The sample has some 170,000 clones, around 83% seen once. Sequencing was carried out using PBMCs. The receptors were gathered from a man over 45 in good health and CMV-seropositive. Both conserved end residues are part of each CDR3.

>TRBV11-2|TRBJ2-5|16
CASSLGVGQEQETQYF
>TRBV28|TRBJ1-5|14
CASSLGDRGQPQHF
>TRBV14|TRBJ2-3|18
CASSQDQGQGAGGDTQYF
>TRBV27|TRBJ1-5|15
CASKPSTGGPQPQHF
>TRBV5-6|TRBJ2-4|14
CASSLLAGGGIQYF
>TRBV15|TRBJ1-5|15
CATSRGRGEGQPQHF
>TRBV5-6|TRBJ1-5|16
CASSKGQVVLNQPQHF
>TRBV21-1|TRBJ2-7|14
CASTPNGGAYEQYF
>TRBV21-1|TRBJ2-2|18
CASSKASDRGDLPGELFF
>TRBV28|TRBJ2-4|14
CASSFGGAKNIQYF
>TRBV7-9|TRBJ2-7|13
CATRSRGSYEQYF
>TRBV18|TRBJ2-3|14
CASSRTFSTDTQYF
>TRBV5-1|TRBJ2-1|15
CASSPRQGGSGEQFF
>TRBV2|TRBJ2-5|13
CASSESIQETQYF
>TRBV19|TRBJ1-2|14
CASSPRSGNYGYTF
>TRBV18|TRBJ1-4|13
CASSRTGVEKLFF
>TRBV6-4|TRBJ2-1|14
CASSILAGGNEQFF
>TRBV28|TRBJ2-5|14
CATQVGSLFEAQYF
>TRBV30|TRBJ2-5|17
CAWSVRRIAGVPETQYF
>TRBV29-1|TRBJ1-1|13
CSVLTVTNTEAFF
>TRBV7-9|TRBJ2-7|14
CASSFGLAGDEQYF
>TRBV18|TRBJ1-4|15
CASSPSGPTNEKLFF
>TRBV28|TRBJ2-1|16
CASSVTSGPRYNEQFF
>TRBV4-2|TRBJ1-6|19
CASSQDGFRRRPVGSPLHF
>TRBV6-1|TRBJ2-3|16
CASSVGLAGGTDTQYF
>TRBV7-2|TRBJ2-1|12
CASSGTGGEEFF
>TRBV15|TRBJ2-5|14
CATSRGGVSETQYF
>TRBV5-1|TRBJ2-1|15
CASSPLGQRNNEQFF
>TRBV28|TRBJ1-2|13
CASSLLTTGSETF
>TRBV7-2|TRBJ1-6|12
CASSSQNSPLHF
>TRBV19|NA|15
CASSIFGRGNYEQYF
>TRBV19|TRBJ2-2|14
CASRDRGGSGELFF
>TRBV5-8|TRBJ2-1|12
CASSPDRARVFF
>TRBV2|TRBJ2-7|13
CASRDRVWYEQYF
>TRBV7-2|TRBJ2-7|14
CASSPGHASSEQYF
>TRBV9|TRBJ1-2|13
CASSVDRDYGYTF
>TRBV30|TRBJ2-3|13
CAWSDGAGVTQYF
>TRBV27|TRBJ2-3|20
CASSFFFPKPIAESTDTQYF
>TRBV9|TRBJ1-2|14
CASSVEPGNYGYTF
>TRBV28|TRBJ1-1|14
CASSGNRGDTEAFF
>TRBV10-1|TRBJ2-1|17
CASSGHPGLAAYNEQFF
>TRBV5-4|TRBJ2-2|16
CASSSNRASNTGELFF
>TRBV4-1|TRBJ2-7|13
CASSQDHSYEQYF
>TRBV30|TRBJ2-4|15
CAWSVPGQLKNIQYF
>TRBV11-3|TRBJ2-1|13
CASSLGQYREQFF
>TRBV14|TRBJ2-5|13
CASSPRDSETQYF
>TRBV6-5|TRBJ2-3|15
CASSYAGISTDTQYF
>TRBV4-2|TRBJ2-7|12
CASSQDLGREYF
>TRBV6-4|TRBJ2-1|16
CASSDSADFTRDEQFF
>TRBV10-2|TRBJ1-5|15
CASSDPGQINQPQHF
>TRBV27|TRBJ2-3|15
CASSLSAGSGPLWYF
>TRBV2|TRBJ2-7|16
CASSDPGLVSSYEQYF
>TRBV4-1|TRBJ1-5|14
CASSPGQPNQPQHF
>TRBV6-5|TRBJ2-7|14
CASSYGQNSYEQYF